This entry features one TCR beta chain sequence. The protocol was immunoSEQ multiplex PCR, while the TCRdb copy is restricted to in-frame clones and leaves out a portion. The table shows 75,000 to 95,000 clones, with 65% to 85% occurring only once. This record comes from a study of PD-1 blockade in classical Hodgkin lymphoma. The time point is: cycle 4 day 1 (C4D1), after six to seven weeks of nivolumab. The patients all showed relapse after autologous stem cell transplantation, while their brentuximab vedotin exposure varied. This receptor was identified in a human donor with classical Hodgkin lymphoma. The sequences come from peripheral blood mononuclear cells (PBMCs), collected before the fourth cycle of nivolumab.

This CDR3 reads CASRPSTSGRMFF. The CDR3 nucleotides are TGTGCCAGCAGACCCTCGACTAGCGGGAGAATGTTCTTC. V is TRBV6-6 and J is TRBJ2-1; TRBD2 matches 12 bases. Germline V gene data show CDR1 as MNHNY and CDR2 as SVGAGI (reference sequence). V trimming: 6 bases; J trimming: 15 bases; junction bases outside the gene matches: 9. The CDR3 contains 13 residues.